This T cell receptor (beta chain) was recovered during a study of blood T cell dynamics during melanoma immunotherapy. Generated by immunoSEQ multiplex PCR, the TCRdb table keeps only in-frame clones and is missing some. Among about 8,400 clones listed, about 85% were seen once. With regard to this clone: The antigen is undetermined.

Points from the study as a whole: Clones driving repertoire changes may be melanoma-specific or general immune activation.

The time point was: week 3, after first cycle of checkpoint inhibitor. Apart from two fast progressors, RECIST 1.1 response was judged 12 weeks post-infusion. Prior systemic cancer therapy, immunosuppressant use and other active malignancies excluded patients. The receptor was derived from a human donor with melanoma. The input for sequencing was blood, taken from a patient treated with checkpoint blockade.

The CDR3 sequence is CAISESILKYPSPNLDDSNQPQHF. The CDR3 DNA reads as TGTGCCATCAGTGAGTCGATTCTTAAATACCCCAGCCCAAATCTCGATGATAGCAATCAGCCCCAGCATTTT. This sequence joins TRBV10-3 and TRBJ1-5; D remains ambiguous. This CDR3 spans 24 amino acids. V shed 0 bases and J shed 0 bases, with 33 bases lying between them. The germline V gene encodes CDR1 ENHRY and CDR2 SYGVKD.